A selection of T cell receptor beta chains follows, all from one sample in a study of early T cells in non-severe SARS-CoV-2 infection. TCRdb fed the 5' RACE reads into MiXCR, producing one record per CDR3 protein. The sample lists tens of thousands of distinct CDR3 sequences, 12% seen once, with 2.7% in the top ten. The sequenced sample was whole blood, obtained at baseline. Receptors originate from an adult who was a healthcare worker with PCR-confirmed SARS-CoV-2 infection or an uninfected control (not recorded which). CDR3s include the opening cysteine and the closing phenylalanine or tryptophan. Fields, in order: clone size, V gene, J gene, D gene, CDR3 protein, CDR3 DNA. A D gene is named only where the DNA matches it firmly. Not all rows give a size; the values are once, few, many and, for expanded clones, a class.

size: -; V: TRBV12-3/TRBV12-4; J: TRBJ2-1; D: -; CDR3: CASSPCRVNEQFF; DNA: TGTGCCAGCAGTCCGTGTCGAGTAAATGAGCAGTTCTTC
size: few; V: TRBV3-1; J: TRBJ1-6; D: TRBD1; CDR3: CASSQNFRQGGFSALHF; DNA: TGTGCCAGCAGCCAAAACTTTAGACAGGGCGGTTTTAGTGCCCTCCACTTT
size: few; V: TRBV5-1; J: TRBJ1-2; D: -; CDR3: CASSLGTGYGYTF; DNA: TGCGCCAGCAGCTTGGGTACAGGATATGGCTACACCTTC
size: -; V: TRBV20-1; J: TRBJ2-3; D: -; CDR3: CSASWTLTTDTQYF; DNA: TGCAGTGCTAGCTGGACCCTGACCACAGATACGCAGTATTTT
size: many; V: TRBV5-1; J: TRBJ2-1; D: -; CDR3: CASSPTGGELSNEQFF; DNA: TGCGCCAGCAGCCCGACGGGGGGCGAATTGAGCAATGAGCAGTTCTTC
size: -; V: TRBV7-2; J: TRBJ2-5; D: TRBD2; CDR3: CASSIAGGLGSETQYF; DNA: TGTGCCAGCAGCATAGCGGGGGGGCTAGGGTCAGAGACCCAGTACTTC
size: -; V: TRBV28; J: TRBJ2-7; D: TRBD2; CDR3: CASTTLASGYYEQYF; DNA: TGTGCCAGCACCACCTTGGCTAGCGGGTACTACGAGCAGTACTTC
size: medium-sized; V: TRBV25-1; J: TRBJ2-7; D: -; CDR3: CASSEGPYEQYF; DNA: TGTGCCAGCAGTGAGGGCCCTTACGAGCAGTACTTC
size: many; V: TRBV12-3/TRBV12-4; J: TRBJ1-1; D: -; CDR3: CASSLYTEAFF; DNA: TGTGCCAGCAGTTTATACACTGAAGCTTTCTTT
size: few; V: TRBV10-1; J: TRBJ2-6; D: -; CDR3: CASSDGGVGSGANVLTF; DNA: TGCGCCAGCAGTGATGGGGGAGTAGGCTCTGGGGCCAACGTCCTGACTTTC
size: -; V: TRBV12-3/TRBV12-4; J: TRBJ2-3; D: TRBD2; CDR3: CASRFAGGTDTQYF; DNA: TGTGCCAGCAGGTTTGCGGGGGGCACAGATACGCAGTATTTT
size: few; V: TRBV28; J: TRBJ2-3; D: -; CDR3: CASSRLTDTQYF; DNA: TGTGCCAGCAGCCGCCTGACAGATACGCAGTATTTT
size: -; V: TRBV18; J: TRBJ2-7; D: -; CDR3: CASSPRANHEQYF; DNA: TGTGCCAGCTCACCGAGAGCGAACCACGAGCAGTACTTC
size: few; V: TRBV10-3; J: TRBJ2-7; D: -; CDR3: CAISESGPRGSYEQYF; DNA: TGTGCCATCAGTGAGTCAGGACCTCGGGGGTCCTACGAGCAGTACTTC
size: many; V: TRBV20-1; J: TRBJ1-1; D: -; CDR3: CSARDGRRHTEAFF; DNA: TGCAGTGCTAGAGACGGGCGGCGGCACACTGAAGCTTTCTTT
size: few; V: TRBV6-2/TRBV6-3; J: TRBJ2-3; D: -; CDR3: CASSSPPGRGGGRTDTQYF; DNA: TGTGCCAGCAGTTCCCCCCCGGGACGGGGTGGGGGCAGGACAGATACGCAGTATTTT
size: few; V: TRBV6-2/TRBV6-3; J: TRBJ1-1; D: -; CDR3: CASSYYSRGTEAFF; DNA: TGTGCCAGCAGTTACTATTCCCGCGGCACTGAAGCTTTCTTT
size: many; V: TRBV9; J: TRBJ2-5; D: -; CDR3: CASSAGVGRAQETQYF; DNA: TGTGCCAGCAGCGCAGGGGTAGGGAGGGCCCAAGAGACCCAGTACTTC
size: -; V: TRBV28; J: TRBJ2-7; D: -; CDR3: CASSRTGTGTYEQYF; DNA: TGTGCCAGCAGCCGAACCGGGACGGGGACCTACGAGCAGTACTTC
size: -; V: TRBV7-9; J: TRBJ1-2; D: TRBD1; CDR3: CASSLGFGQGNYGYTF; DNA: TGTGCCAGCAGCTTAGGCTTCGGACAGGGAAACTATGGCTACACCTTC
size: few; V: TRBV6-2/TRBV6-3; J: TRBJ1-1; D: -; CDR3: CASSHTYEGTEAFF; DNA: TGTGCCAGCAGTCACACCTATGAGGGCACTGAAGCTTTCTTT
size: few; V: TRBV10-1; J: TRBJ2-1; D: -; CDR3: CASSESPTLDEQFF; DNA: TGCGCCAGCAGTGAGTCCCCCACACTCGATGAGCAGTTCTTC
size: few; V: TRBV28; J: TRBJ2-7; D: TRBD2; CDR3: CASSLAALREGQYF; DNA: TGTGCCAGCAGTTTGGCAGCGCTAAGGGAGGGGCAGTACTTC
size: -; V: TRBV6-2/TRBV6-3; J: TRBJ2-5; D: TRBD2; CDR3: CASSYTGGQETQYF; DNA: TGTGCCAGCAGTTACACGGGGGGCCAAGAGACCCAGTACTTC
size: few; V: TRBV19; J: TRBJ1-4; D: -; CDR3: CASRNEAIREKLFF; DNA: TGTGCCAGTAGAAACGAGGCCATCCGGGAAAAACTGTTTTTT
size: many; V: TRBV9; J: TRBJ2-1; D: TRBD1; CDR3: CASSVEGQGAAYNEQFF; DNA: TGTGCCAGCAGCGTAGAGGGACAGGGGGCTGCATACAATGAGCAGTTCTTC
size: -; V: TRBV4-1; J: TRBJ2-4; D: TRBD1; CDR3: CASSPAGTGDLLAKNIQYF; DNA: TGCGCCAGCAGCCCAGCCGGGACAGGGGACCTACTAGCCAAAAACATTCAGTACTTC
size: few; V: TRBV2; J: TRBJ2-7; D: TRBD1; CDR3: CASRRDRSYEQYF; DNA: TGTGCCAGCAGAAGGGACAGATCCTACGAGCAGTACTTC